Shown below are 19 T cell receptor beta chains from a single sample sequenced in a study of immune heterogeneity within non-small cell lung tumors. Template came from bulk tumor genomic DNA, at around 600 ng per sample. Spaced far apart, several biopsies were taken from each primary tumor during surgery. Patients underwent curative surgery for non-small cell lung cancer (untreated and newly diagnosed). Multiplex PCR amplified TCR beta CDR3 with 32 V and 13 J primers. TCRdb ran MiXCR on the multiplex PCR reads and lists one entry per CDR3 protein. This table holds 14,000 to 15,000 distinct CDR3 sequences, roughly 29% found once. Sequenced input: lung tumor tissue. All receptors derive from a man aged 40-49 years with non-small cell lung cancer.

This clonotype appeared a single time. Possible read error: a much larger clone is one base away. The CDR3 DNA sequence: TGTGCCAGCGGCCCATTATTAACTGAAGCTTTCTTT. Its protein is CASGPLLTEAFF. The genes are TRBV11-2 and TRBJ1-1; D call uncertain. This CDR3 is 12 amino acids long. The V gene's germline CDR1 is SGHAT and CDR2 FQNNGV. V lost 8 bases, J lost 5 bases, and 12 bases lay in between.

To note about this clonotype: This may stem from a read error, because a much larger clone lies one nucleotide away. V usage is TRBV6-2 or TRBV6-3 and J usage is TRBJ1-1; D gene unclear. Germline assignment: CDR1 MNHEY and CDR2 SVGEGT. The CDR3 runs to 10 residues. V was cut by 9 bases and J by 5 bases, with 7 bases left in between. This chain's CDR3 is CARRETEAFF. CDR3 DNA: TGTGCCAGAAGAGAAACTGAAGCTTTCTTT.

By sample fraction, this clonotype is medium-sized. The rearrangement uses TRBV27 and TRBJ2-7, with TRBD1 matching 9 bases. The CDR3 runs to 16 residues. The germline CDR1 and CDR2 sequences are MNHEY and SMNVEV (reference sequence). V lost 5 bases, J lost 0 bases, and 8 bases stayed unmatched. The CDR3 loop is CASSPGQGRSSYEQYF. CDR3 in DNA: TGTGCCAGCAGTCCAGGACAGGGGCGTTCCTCCTACGAGCAGTACTTC.

In this sample, this clonotype turned up once. A read error may explain this, as a much larger clone is one base away. The chain joins TRBV2 to TRBJ1-3; no clear D. The germline V gene encodes CDR1 SNHLY and CDR2 FYNNEI. Trimming took 4 bases from V and 4 from J, leaving 11 bases between them. The CDR3 runs to 14 residues. In DNA form, the CDR3 reads TGTGCCAGCAGTGTAATAGCCAAAGGAAACACCATATATTTT. As protein: CASSVIAKGNTIYF.

This clonotype was counted ten times or more. This chain connects TRBV6-1 to TRBJ2-1; TRBD2 matches at 9 bases. The CDR3 sequence is 19 residues long. The germline gives CDR1 MNHNS, CDR2 SASEGT. The V and J ends lost 1 base and 0 bases, in that order; junction bases with no gene match: 10. The CDR3 protein is CASSEVSAGGPSSYNEQFF. CDR3 nucleotides: TGTGCCAGCAGTGAAGTGTCAGCGGGAGGCCCGAGCTCCTACAATGAGCAGTTCTTC.

The sample holds many counts of this clonotype. The V and J genes are TRBV24-1 and TRBJ1-2; 8 bases fit TRBD1. With 5 bases clipped from V and 5 bases from J, the junction kept 18 bases outside the gene matches. The germline V gene has CDR1 KGHDR and CDR2 SFDVKD. The CDR3 runs 18 residues. The CDR3 DNA reads as TGTGCCACCAGTGCCCGAAAATATCAACAGGGGGATGGATATGGCTACACCTTC. Its translation is CATSARKYQQGDGYGYTF.

This clonotype was counted only a few times. The chain uses TRBV29-1 and TRBJ2-5; TRBD1 matches 10 bases. CDR3 size: 14 residues. With V trimmed by 7 bases and J by 4 bases, 9 bases remained unmatched. Germline V gene data show CDR1 as SQVTM and CDR2 as ANQGSEA. The CDR3 coding sequence is TGCAGCGCAAGGACAGGGGGATCTTCAGAGACCCAGTACTTC. Translating it yields CSARTGGSSETQYF.

The sample holds many counts of this clonotype. The V call is TRBV4-1, the J call TRBJ2-3, with 7 bases aligning to TRBD1. The CDR3 sequence is 16 residues long. Germline V gives CDR1 MGHRA, CDR2 YSYEKL. Germline trimming cut 2 bases from V and 1 base from J; bases unmatched to any gene: 6. CDR3 sequence reads: CASSQKQGTGTDTQYF. CDR3 coding DNA: TGCGCCAGCAGCCAAAAACAGGGGACGGGCACAGATACGCAGTATTTT.

At least ten counts were recorded for this clonotype. The chain couples TRBV12-3 or TRBV12-4 to TRBJ2-5; no reliable D call. Trimming took 1 base from V and 5 from J, leaving 8 bases between them. The CDR3 runs to 13 residues. DNA for the CDR3: TGTGCCAGCAGTTTAGGAATACGGGAGACCCAGTACTTC. As protein: CASSLGIRETQYF.

The chain combines TRBV7-3 with TRBJ1-1, with TRBD1 matching 11 bases. The CDR3 spans 17 residues. Germline loops: CDR1 SGHTA, CDR2 FQGTGA. With 5 bases clipped from V and 5 bases from J, the junction kept 13 bases outside the gene matches. The CDR3 DNA follows: TGTGCCAGCAGCGAAACCGGGACAGGGGGGGGAGGGACTGAAGCTTTCTTT. Its protein is CASSETGTGGGGTEAFF.

This clonotype was seen a handful of times. The rearrangement uses TRBV7-9 and TRBJ1-2; 7 nucleotides agree with TRBD1. There are 15 residues in the CDR3. Germline lookup yields CDR1 SEHNR and CDR2 FQNEAQ (reference sequence). V lost 5 bases, J lost 4 bases, and 10 bases stayed unmatched. This CDR3 is CASSPTGVESYGYTF. The CDR3 DNA follows: TGTGCCAGCAGCCCAACAGGGGTAGAATCCTATGGCTACACCTTC.

Note on this clonotype: A read error may explain this, as a much larger clone is one base away. V usage is TRBV2 and J usage is TRBJ1-4; D remains ambiguous. V lost 4 bases and J lost 6, with 18 bases in between. In germline, CDR1 is SNHLY, CDR2 FYNNEI. This CDR3 has 16 residues. CDR3: CASSVPRVRAHEKLFF. The CDR3, as DNA: TGTGCCAGCAGTGTCCCCCGGGTGCGAGCTCATGAAAAACTGTTTTTT.

As to this clonotype: This may come from a read error, since a much larger clone is one base off. The chain couples TRBV6-1 to TRBJ2-1; 10 nucleotides agree with TRBD2. There are 14 residues in the CDR3. Germline CDR1 is MNHNS and CDR2 is SASEGT. V trimming: 10 bases; J trimming: 6 bases; junction bases outside the gene matches: 9. The CDR3: CANNRLAGANEQFF. The CDR3 DNA is TGTGCCAACAATCGTCTAGCGGGGGCCAATGAGCAGTTCTTC.

A word on this clonotype: A clone one base away is much larger, so this may be a read error. V gene TRBV29-1 combines with J gene TRBJ1-6; TRBD1 is a possible D gene (5 bases). Looked up from germline, CDR1 is SQVTM and CDR2 is ANQGSEA. The CDR3 is 13 residues long. The V and J ends lost 4 bases and 9 bases respectively, with 13 bases between them. CDR3 residues: CSVGEGEISPLHF. CDR3 bases: TGCAGCGTTGGGGAAGGGGAGATTTCACCCCTCCACTTT.

The chain combines TRBV5-5 with TRBJ2-5; no clear D gene. V shed 0 bases and J shed 3 bases, with 0 bases lying between them. This CDR3 has 11 residues. CDR1 is SGHKS, CDR2 YYEKEE, per germline (reference sequence). CDR3 loop: CASSLEETQYF. The DNA for the CDR3 is TGTGCCAGCAGCTTGGAAGAGACCCAGTACTTC.

Notes on this clonotype: This could be a read error, since a much larger clone is one nucleotide away. The chain recombines TRBV12-3 or TRBV12-4 with TRBJ2-2, with no clear D. Trimming took 5 bases from V and 2 from J, leaving 9 bases between them. The CDR3 totals 14 residues. CDR3 DNA: TGTGCCAGCAGTCTCAGCGCTAACACCGGGGAGCTGTTTTTT. It yields the protein CASSLSANTGELFF.

Ten or more counts support this clonotype. The gene calls are TRBV19 and TRBJ2-5, with 11 positions matching TRBD1. CDR1 LNHDA and CDR2 SQIVND come from the germline V gene (reference sequence). With V trimmed by 4 bases and J by 4 bases, 5 bases remained unmatched. The CDR3 runs 15 residues. In nucleotides, the CDR3 is TGTGCCAGTAGTACCATAGGGACAGGGGGAGAGACCCAGTACTTC. It specifies CASSTIGTGGETQYF.

This clonotype was seen many times. The chain carries TRBV5-5 and TRBJ2-7; the D gene could be TRBD1 or TRBD2 (5 bases each). Germline values: CDR1 SGHKS, CDR2 YYEKEE (reference sequence). This CDR3 has 14 amino acids. V lost 0 bases and J lost 3, with 10 bases in between. The CDR3 DNA is TGTGCCAGCAGCTTGGGGTGGGGGATCTACGAGCAGTACTTC. It yields the protein CASSLGWGIYEQYF.

By sample fraction, this clonotype is medium-sized. V gene TRBV19 combines with J gene TRBJ1-6; TRBD1 agrees at 8 bases. Looked up from germline, CDR1 is LNHDA and CDR2 is SQIVND (reference sequence). V lost 6 bases, J lost 1 base, and 2 bases stayed unmatched. This CDR3 is built from 15 residues. The CDR3 DNA reads as TGTGCCAGTAGCGACAGGGGTTCCTATAATTCACCCCTCCACTTT. This gives the protein CASSDRGSYNSPLHF.